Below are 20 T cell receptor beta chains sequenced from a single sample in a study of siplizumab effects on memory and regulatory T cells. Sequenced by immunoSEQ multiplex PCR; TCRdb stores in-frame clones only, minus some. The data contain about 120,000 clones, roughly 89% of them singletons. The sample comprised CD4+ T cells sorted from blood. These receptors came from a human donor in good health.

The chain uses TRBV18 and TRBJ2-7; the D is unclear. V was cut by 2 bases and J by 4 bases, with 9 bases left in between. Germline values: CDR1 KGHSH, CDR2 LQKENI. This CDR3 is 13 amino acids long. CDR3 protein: CASSPGIEYEQYF. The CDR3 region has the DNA TGTGCCAGCTCACCAGGGATCGAATACGAGCAGTACTTC.

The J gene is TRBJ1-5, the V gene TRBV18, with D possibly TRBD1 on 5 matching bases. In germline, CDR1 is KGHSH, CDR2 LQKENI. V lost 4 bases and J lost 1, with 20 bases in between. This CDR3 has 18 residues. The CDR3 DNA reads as TGTGCCAGCTCACTCTCTCCGGGGCCCACTACGAGCAATCAGCCCCAGCATTTT. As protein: CASSLSPGPTTSNQPQHF.

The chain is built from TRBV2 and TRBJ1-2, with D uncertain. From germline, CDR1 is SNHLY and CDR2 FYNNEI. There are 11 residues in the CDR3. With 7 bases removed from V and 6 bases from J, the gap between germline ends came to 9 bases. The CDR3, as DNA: TGTGCCAGCATGGTTAAGGATGGCTACACCTTC. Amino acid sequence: CASMVKDGYTF.

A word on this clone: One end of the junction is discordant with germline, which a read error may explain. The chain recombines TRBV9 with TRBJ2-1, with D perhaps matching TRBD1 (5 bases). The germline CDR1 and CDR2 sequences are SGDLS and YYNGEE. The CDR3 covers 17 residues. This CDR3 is CASSPQLTVISHNEQFF. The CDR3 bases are TGTGCCAGCAGCCCCCAACTGACAGTTATCTCCCACAATGAGCAGTTCTTC.

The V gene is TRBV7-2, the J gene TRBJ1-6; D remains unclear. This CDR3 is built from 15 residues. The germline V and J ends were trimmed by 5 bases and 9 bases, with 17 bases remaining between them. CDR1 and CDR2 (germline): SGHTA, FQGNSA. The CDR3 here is CASSGGILRGSPLHF. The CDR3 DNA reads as TGTGCCAGCAGCGGCGGGATCCTTCGCGGTTCACCCCTCCACTTT.

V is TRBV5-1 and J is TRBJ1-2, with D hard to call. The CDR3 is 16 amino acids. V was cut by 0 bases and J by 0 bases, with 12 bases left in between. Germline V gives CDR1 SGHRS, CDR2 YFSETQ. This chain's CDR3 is CASSLVVSSSNYGYTF. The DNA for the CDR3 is TGCGCCAGCAGCTTGGTAGTTTCATCATCTAACTATGGCTACACCTTC.

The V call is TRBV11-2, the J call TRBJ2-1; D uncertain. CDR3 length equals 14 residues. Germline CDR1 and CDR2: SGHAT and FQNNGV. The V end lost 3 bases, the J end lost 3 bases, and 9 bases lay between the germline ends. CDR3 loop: CASSFPVRYNEQFF. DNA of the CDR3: TGTGCCAGCAGCTTTCCTGTTCGCTACAATGAGCAGTTCTTC.

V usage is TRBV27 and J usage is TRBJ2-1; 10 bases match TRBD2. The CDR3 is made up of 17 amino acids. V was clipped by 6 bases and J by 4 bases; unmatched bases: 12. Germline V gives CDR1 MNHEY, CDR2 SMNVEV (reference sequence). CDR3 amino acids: CASSSFGSGRTYNEQFF. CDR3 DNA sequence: TGTGCCAGCAGCTCCTTTGGTAGCGGGAGGACTTACAATGAGCAGTTCTTC.

CDR3 residues: CASSLGGQQYTEAFF. CDR3 nucleotide sequence: TGTGCCAGCAGCTTGGGGGGACAGCAATACACTGAAGCTTTCTTT. The genes are TRBV5-6 and TRBJ1-1, with 7 bases that match TRBD1. The CDR3 covers 15 residues. Germline CDR1 and CDR2: SGHDT and YYEEEE. With 0 bases clipped from V and 3 bases from J, the junction kept 5 bases outside the gene matches.

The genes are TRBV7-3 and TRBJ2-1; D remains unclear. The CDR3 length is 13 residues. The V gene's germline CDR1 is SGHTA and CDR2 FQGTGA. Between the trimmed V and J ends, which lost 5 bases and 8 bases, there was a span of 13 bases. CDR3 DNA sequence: TGTGCCAGCAGCCCAGGTTGGTCGGATGAGCAGTTCTTC. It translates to CASSPGWSDEQFF.

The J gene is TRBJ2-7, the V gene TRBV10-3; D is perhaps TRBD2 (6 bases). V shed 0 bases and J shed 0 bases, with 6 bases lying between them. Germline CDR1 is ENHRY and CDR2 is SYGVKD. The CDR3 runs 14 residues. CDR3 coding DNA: TGTGCCATCAGTGAGTCGGGGGGCTCCTACGAGCAGTACTTC. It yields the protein CAISESGGSYEQYF.

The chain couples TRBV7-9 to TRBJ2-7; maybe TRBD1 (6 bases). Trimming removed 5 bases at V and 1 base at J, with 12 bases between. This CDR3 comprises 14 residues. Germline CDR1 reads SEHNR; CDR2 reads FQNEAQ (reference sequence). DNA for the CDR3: TGTGCCAGCAGCCAAACGAGGGGGTCCTACGAGCAGTACTTC. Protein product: CASSQTRGSYEQYF. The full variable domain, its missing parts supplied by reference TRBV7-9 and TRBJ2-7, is DTGVSQNPRHKITKRGQNVTFRCDPISEHNRLYWYRQTLGQGPEFLTYFQNEAQLEKSRLLSDRFSAERPKGSFSTLEIQRTEQGDSAMYLCASSQTRGSYEQYFGPGTRLTVT.

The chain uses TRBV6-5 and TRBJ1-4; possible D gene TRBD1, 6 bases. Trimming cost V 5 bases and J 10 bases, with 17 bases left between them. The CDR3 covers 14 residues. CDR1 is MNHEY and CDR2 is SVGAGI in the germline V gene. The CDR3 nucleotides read TGTGCCAGCAGTCGGACGAGACAGGTGGGAAAACTGTTTTTT. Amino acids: CASSRTRQVGKLFF.

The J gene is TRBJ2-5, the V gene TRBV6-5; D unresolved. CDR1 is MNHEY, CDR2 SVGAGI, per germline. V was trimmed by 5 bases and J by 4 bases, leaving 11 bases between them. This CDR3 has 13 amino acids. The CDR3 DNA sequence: TGTGCCAGCAGTGTCCAGCCTCGAGAGACCCAGTACTTC. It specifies CASSVQPRETQYF.

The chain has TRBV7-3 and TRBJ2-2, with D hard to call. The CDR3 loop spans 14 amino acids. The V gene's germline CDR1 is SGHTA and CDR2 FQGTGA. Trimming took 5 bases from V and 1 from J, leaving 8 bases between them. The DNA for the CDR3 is TGTGCCAGCAGCCCGAACAGGAACACCGGGGAGCTGTTTTTT. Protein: CASSPNRNTGELFF.

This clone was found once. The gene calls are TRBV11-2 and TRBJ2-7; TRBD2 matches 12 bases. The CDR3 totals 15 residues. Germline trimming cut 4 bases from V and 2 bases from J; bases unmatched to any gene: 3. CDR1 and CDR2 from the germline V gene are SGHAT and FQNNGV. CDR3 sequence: CASSSLAGGTYEQYF. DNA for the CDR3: TGTGCCAGCAGCTCACTAGCGGGGGGTACCTACGAGCAGTACTTC. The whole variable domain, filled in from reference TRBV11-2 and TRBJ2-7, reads EAGVAQSPRYKIIEKRQSVAFWCNPISGHATLYWYQQILGQGPKLLIQFQNNGVVDDSQLPKDRFSAERLKGVDSTLKIQPAKLEDSAVYLCASSSLAGGTYEQYFGPGTRLTVT.

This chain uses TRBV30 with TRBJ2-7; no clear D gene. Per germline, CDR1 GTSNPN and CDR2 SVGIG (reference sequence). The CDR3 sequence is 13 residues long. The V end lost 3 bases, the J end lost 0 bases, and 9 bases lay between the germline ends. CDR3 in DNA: TGTGCCTGGAGGAAGTCCGCCTCCTACGAGCAGTACTTC. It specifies CAWRKSASYEQYF. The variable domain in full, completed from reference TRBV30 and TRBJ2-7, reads SQTIHQWPATLVQPVGSPLSLECTVEGTSNPNLYWYRQAAGRGLQLLFYSVGIGQISSEVPQNLSASRPQDRQFILSSKKLLLSDSGFYLCAWRKSASYEQYFGPGTRLTVT.

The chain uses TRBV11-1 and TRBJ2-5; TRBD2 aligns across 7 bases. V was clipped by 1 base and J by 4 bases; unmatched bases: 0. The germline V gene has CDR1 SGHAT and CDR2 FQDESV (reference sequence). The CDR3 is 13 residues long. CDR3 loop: CASSLERGETQYF. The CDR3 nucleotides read TGTGCCAGCAGCTTAGAGCGGGGAGAGACCCAGTACTTC.

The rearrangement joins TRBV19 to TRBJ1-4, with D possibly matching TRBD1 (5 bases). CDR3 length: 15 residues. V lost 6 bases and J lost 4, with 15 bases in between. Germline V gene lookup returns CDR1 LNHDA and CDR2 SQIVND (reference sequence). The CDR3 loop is CASSDPRQNNEKLFF. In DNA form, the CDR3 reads TGTGCCAGTAGCGACCCTCGACAGAATAATGAAAAACTGTTTTTT.

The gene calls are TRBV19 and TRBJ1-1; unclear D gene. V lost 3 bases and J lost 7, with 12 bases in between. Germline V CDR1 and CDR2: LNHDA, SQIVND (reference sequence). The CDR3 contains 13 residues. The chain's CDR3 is CASSIKVLSEAFF. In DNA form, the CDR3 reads TGTGCCAGTAGTATTAAGGTCCTAAGTGAAGCTTTCTTT.